This TCR beta chain was retrieved from a study of blood T cell repertoires in COVID-19. Overall study context: Whether acute or convalescent, the COVID-19 samples came from the United States, Italy and Spain.

The germline V and J ends were trimmed by 3 bases and 6 bases, with 11 bases remaining between them. Germline V gene lookup returns CDR1 KGHSH and CDR2 LQKENI. The length of the CDR3 is 13 residues. Sequenced by immunoSEQ multiplex PCR; TCRdb stores in-frame clones only, minus some. Of 55,000 to 90,000 clones in the sample, 85% to 90% are singletons; the top ten hold 1.4%. Material for sequencing was peripheral blood. V usage is TRBV18 and J usage is TRBJ1-1, with a weak D call TRBD1 (6 bases). This clonotype was obtained from a human donor in a cohort sampled during active COVID-19. The CDR3 bases are TGTGCCAGCTCACCGGGGGGGCGGGCTGAAGCTTTCTTT. Translating gives CASSPGGRAEAFF. Full variable domain (outside the CDR3, taken from reference TRBV18 and TRBJ1-1): NAGVMQNPRHLVRRRGQEARLRCSPMKGHSHVYWYRQLPEEGLKFMVYLQKENIIDESGMPKERFSAEFPKEGPSILRIQQVVRGDSAAYFCASSPGGRAEAFFGQGTRLTVV.